This T cell receptor beta chain was sequenced for a study of metastatic and nonmetastatic thyroid tumors. As for the study in general: A comparison of repertoires was made across blood and tumor or nodule tissue from malignant and benign thyroid patients.

Under the authors' procedure: Clinicopathological groups supplied CDR3 differences that were used to build a distant-metastasis classifier for papillary thyroid cancer. TCRdb ran MiXCR on the PCR reads. TCRdb assigned the V and J calls; the authors' analysis was not used. The repertoire holds over 25,000 clones, around 14% seen once, with roughly 3.4% in the top ten. In its sample, this clone was seen many times. Among the patients, none had received any treatment before thyroid surgery. The CDR3 is 12 residues long. The chain couples TRBV12-2 to TRBJ2-7; the table calls TRBD1, which could not be checked here. TRBV12-2 is a pseudogene. The sequenced sample was blood. The sequence was obtained from a female donor with papillary thyroid cancer or a benign thyroid nodule (not recorded which). Some clones in this sample may be carry-over from other donors' samples. The CDR3 reads CAKRGPPVEQYF. CDR3 coding DNA: TGTGCAAAGCGGGGCCCCCCGGTCGAGCAGTACTTC.